The clone carrying this T cell receptor (beta chain) appeared a few times. Its specificity is unknown. Produced via immunoSEQ multiplex PCR; TCRdb's table is partial and in-frame only. This table has 25,000 to 35,000 clones, 90% to 95% appearing once. The data derive from a study of circulating and synovial CD4+ cells in juvenile arthritis. Study conclusions and caveats: Diversity here was lower than in bulk blood CD4 cells.

CDR3 length equals 13 residues. Trimming stripped 5 bases from V and 0 bases from J, with 5 bases between. Per the germline V gene, CDR1 is SQVTM and CDR2 is ANQGSEA. This chain joins TRBV29-1 and TRBJ2-6, with TRBD2 as a possible D gene (5 bases). The receptor comes from a human donor with juvenile idiopathic arthritis. Sequenced sample: CD4+ T cells from blood. The CDR3 DNA reads as TGCAGCGTTCGGGACTCTGGGGCCAACGTCCTGACTTTC. It is translated as CSVRDSGANVLTF. Based on the CDR3 plus reference TRBV29-1 and TRBJ2-6, the full variable domain is SAVISQKPSRDICQRGTSLTIQCQVDSQVTMMFWYRQQPGQSLTLIATANQGSEATYESGFVIDKFPISRPNLTFSTLTVSNMSPEDSSIYLCSVRDSGANVLTFGAGSRLTVL.